This T cell receptor beta chain was recovered during a study of shared clonotypes between healthy human individuals. Assay: immunoSEQ multiplex PCR; the TCRdb copy retains only in-frame clones and omits some. This sample carries approximately 2.5 million clones, around nine tenths of them seen once, and the ten largest clones take 0.14%. All of the donors resided in Nashville, Tennessee, and each was a Caucasian adult. Overall study results and limits: All-four-donor shared clonotypes had higher generation probabilities than non-shared clonotypes did. Across subsets, estimated richness was generally greater for naive than for memory populations.

Trimming removed 4 bases from V and 1 base from J; junction bases left unmatched: 5. The CDR3 runs to 16 residues. Germline CDR1 is LGHNA and CDR2 is YSLEER. Concerning this clone itself: The antigen is unknown.

Input material: naive CD4+ T cells sorted from blood. Subset described: CD45RA+ positively selected. This sequence was found in a man younger than 35 in good health. The chain joins TRBV4-3 to TRBJ2-3; 10 bases agree with TRBD2. This chain's CDR3 is CASSRTSGTGTDTQYF. CDR3 DNA sequence: TGCGCCAGCAGCCGCACTAGCGGGACCGGCACAGATACGCAGTATTTT.